This T cell receptor beta chain is from a study of T cells in Graves' hyperthyroidism and ophthalmopathy. As for the study in general: Pretreatment peripheral blood was obtained at initial diagnosis.

Diagnoses were established using clinical symptoms, serum thyroxine and TRAb, thyroid ultrasound and orbital computed tomography. RNA transcripts gave rise to amplified TCR beta CDR3 regions. Using the HTBI primer set, a first-round RT-PCR was run on the TCR CDR3. TCRdb independently ran MiXCR on the multiplex PCR reads; one entry per CDR3 protein. The profile covers about 410,000 distinct CDR3 sequences, with under 15% appearing a single time and roughly 13% taken by the ten largest. Note on this clonotype: The antigen is not known.

General study points: Most clonotypes expanded in thyroid above 0.001 were likewise present in blood. A model using 13 V-J features told ophthalmopathy apart from stable hyperthyroidism.

The receptor was derived from a man aged 18 to 29 with Graves' ophthalmopathy. Sequences were obtained from blood.

CDR3 nucleotides: TGTGCCAGCATGGCTAACACCGGGGAGCTGTTTTTT. Residues: CASMANTGELFF. This sequence joins TRBV6-1 and TRBJ2-2; D unclear. Germline V gives CDR1 MNHNS, CDR2 SASEGT. V was pared by 7 bases and J by 2 bases, with 5 bases between. The CDR3 contains 12 residues.